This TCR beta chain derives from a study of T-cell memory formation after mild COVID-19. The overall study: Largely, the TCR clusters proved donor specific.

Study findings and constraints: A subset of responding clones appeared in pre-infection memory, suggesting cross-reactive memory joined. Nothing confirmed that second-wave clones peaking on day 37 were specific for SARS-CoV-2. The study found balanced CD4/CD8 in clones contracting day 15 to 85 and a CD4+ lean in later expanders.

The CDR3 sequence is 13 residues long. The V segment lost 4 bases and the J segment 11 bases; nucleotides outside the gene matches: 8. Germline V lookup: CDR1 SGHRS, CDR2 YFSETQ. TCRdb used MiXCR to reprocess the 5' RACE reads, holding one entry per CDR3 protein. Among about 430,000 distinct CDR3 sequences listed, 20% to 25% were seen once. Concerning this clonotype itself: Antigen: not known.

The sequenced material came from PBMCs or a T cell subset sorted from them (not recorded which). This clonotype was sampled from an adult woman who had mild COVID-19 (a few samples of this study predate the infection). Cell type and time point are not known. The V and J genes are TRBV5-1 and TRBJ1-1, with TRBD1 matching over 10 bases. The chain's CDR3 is CASSPGTGAVAFF. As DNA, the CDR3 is TGCGCCAGCAGCCCTGGGACAGGGGCGGTTGCTTTCTTT.